The text below deals with one T cell receptor beta chain. This sample stems from a study of blood T cell repertoires in COVID-19. Study information: The study drew acute and convalescent COVID-19 samples from the United States, Italy and Spain. PBMCs, B-cell-depleted T cells, or T cells were the source of the cDNA or gDNA that made up the material.

Study processing details: Researchers report that nucleated cell counts were estimated from reference gene primer amplification. Data came from immunoSEQ multiplex PCR; TCRdb stores just in-frame clones and leaves some out. V, J and clone size were drawn from that table, and D and trimming were deduced from the DNA. Of 200,000 to 250,000 clones listed, about 89% are singletons. The germline V gene has CDR1 SGHRS and CDR2 YFSETQ. The CDR3 is made up of 17 amino acids. The ends lost 0 bases at V and 4 bases at J; junction bases unmatched: 9. This chain joins TRBV5-1 and TRBJ1-2; TRBD1 matches at 10 bases. Specimen: peripheral blood. The receptor was isolated from a woman aged 55-69 years who had recovered from COVID-19. The CDR3 loop reads CASSLGQGAPGGYGYTF. The DNA for the CDR3 is TGCGCCAGCAGCTTGGGACAGGGGGCGCCGGGAGGCTATGGCTACACCTTC.